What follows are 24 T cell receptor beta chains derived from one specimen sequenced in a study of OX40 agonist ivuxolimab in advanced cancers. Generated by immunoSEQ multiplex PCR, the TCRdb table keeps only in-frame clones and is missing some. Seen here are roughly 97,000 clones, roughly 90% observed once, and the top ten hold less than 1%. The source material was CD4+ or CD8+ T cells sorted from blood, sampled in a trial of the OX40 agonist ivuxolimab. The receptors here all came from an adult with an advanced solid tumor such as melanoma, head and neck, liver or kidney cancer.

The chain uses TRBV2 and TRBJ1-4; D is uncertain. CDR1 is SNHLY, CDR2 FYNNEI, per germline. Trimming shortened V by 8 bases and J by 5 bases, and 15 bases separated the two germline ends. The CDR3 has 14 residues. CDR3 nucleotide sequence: TGTGCCAGCTCGCAGGTCTCCGCAAATGAAAAACTGTTTTTT. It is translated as CASSQVSANEKLFF. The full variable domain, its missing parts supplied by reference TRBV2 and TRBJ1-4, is EPEVTQTPSHQVTQMGQEVILRCVPISNHLYFYWYRQILGQKVEFLVSFYNNEISEKSEIFDDQFSVERPDGSNFTLKIRSTKLEDSAMYFCASSQVSANEKLFFGSGTQLSVL.

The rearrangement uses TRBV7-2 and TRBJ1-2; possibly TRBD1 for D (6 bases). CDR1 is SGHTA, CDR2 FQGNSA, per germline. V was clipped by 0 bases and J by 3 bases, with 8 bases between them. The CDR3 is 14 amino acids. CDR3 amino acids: CASSLAGGHYGYTF. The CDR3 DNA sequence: TGTGCCAGCAGCTTAGCGGGGGGCCACTATGGCTACACCTTC.

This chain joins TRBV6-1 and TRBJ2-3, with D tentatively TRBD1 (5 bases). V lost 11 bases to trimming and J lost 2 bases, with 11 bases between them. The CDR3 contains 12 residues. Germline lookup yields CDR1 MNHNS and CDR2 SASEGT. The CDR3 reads CALGRDTDTQYF. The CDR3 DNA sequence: TGTGCCTTAGGCAGGGACACAGATACGCAGTATTTT.

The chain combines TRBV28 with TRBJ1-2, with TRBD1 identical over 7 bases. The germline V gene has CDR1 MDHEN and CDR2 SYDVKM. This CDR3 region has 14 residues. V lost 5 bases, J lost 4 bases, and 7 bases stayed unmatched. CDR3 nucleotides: TGTGCCAGCAGTCAACAGGGACAGATCTATGGCTACACCTTC. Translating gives CASSQQGQIYGYTF.

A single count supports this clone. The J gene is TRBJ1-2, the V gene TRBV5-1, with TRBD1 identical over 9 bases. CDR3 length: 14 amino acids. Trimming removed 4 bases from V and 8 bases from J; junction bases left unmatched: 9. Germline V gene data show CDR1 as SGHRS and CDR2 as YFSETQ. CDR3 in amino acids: CASSAGTGSKGYTF. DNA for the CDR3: TGCGCCAGCAGCGCCGGGACAGGGTCAAAAGGCTACACCTTC.

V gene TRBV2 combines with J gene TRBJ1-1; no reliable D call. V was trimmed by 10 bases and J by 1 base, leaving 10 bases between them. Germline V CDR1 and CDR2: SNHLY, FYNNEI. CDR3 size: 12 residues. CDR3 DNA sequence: TGTGCCACCAAAATGGGGAACACTGAAGCTTTCTTT. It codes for CATKMGNTEAFF.

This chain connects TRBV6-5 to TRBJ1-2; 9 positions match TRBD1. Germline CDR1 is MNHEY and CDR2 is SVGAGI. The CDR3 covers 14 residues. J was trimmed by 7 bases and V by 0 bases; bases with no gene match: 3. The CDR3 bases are TGTGCCAGCAGTTACTCGGACAGGGGAGCTGGCTACACCTTC. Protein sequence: CASSYSDRGAGYTF.

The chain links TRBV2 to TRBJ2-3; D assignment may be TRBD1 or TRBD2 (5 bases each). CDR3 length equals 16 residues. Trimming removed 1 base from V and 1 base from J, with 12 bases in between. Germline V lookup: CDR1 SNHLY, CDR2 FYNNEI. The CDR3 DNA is TGTGCCAGCAGTGAAGGAAGGGGCGGGCGCACAGATACGCAGTATTTT. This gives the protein CASSEGRGGRTDTQYF.

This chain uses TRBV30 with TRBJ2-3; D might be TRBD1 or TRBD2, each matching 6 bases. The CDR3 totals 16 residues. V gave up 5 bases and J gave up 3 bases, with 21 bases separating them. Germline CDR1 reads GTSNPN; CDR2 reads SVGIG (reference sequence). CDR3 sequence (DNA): TGTGCCTGGGCCCCCAAACAGGGAGGCAGGACAGATACGCAGTATTTT. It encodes CAWAPKQGGRTDTQYF.

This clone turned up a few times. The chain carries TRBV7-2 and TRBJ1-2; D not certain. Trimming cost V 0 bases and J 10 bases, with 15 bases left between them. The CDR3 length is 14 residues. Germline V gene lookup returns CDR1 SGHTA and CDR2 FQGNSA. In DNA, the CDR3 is TGTGCCAGCAGCTTAGCGTTTGCTAACCTCGACTACACCTTC. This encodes CASSLAFANLDYTF.

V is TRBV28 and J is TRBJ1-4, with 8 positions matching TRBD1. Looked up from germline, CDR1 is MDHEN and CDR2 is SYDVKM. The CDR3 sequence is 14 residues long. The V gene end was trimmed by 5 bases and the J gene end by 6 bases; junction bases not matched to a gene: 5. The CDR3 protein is CASSRTGRDEKLFF. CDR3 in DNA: TGTGCCAGCAGTAGGACAGGGAGGGATGAAAAACTGTTTTTT.

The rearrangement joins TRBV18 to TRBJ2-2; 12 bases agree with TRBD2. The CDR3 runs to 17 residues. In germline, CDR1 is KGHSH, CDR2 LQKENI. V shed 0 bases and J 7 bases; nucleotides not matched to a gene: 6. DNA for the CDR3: TGTGCCAGCTCACCACCCTCTAGCGGGGGGGCCCGCGGGGAGCTGTTTTTT. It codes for CASSPPSSGGARGELFF.

The CDR3 bases are TGCGCCAGCAGCCCGACGGGGACAGATACGCAGTATTTT. It specifies CASSPTGTDTQYF. V gene TRBV4-3 combines with J gene TRBJ2-3; D possibly corresponds to TRBD2 (5 bases). Germline CDR1 is LGHNA and CDR2 is YSLEER. The CDR3 has 13 residues. Trimming removed 4 bases from V and 3 bases from J, with 8 bases in between.

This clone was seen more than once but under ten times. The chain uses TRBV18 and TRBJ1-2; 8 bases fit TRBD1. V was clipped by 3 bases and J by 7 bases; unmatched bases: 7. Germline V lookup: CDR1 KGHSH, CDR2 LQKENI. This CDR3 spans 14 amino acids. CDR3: CASSPLVGQGGYTF. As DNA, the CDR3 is TGTGCCAGCTCACCCTTAGTCGGACAGGGTGGCTACACCTTC.

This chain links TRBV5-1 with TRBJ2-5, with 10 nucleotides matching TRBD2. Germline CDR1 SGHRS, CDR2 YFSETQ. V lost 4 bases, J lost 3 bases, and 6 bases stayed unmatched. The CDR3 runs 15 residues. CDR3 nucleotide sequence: TGCGCCAGCAGCGAACAGGGGACTAGCGAAGAGACCCAGTACTTC. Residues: CASSEQGTSEETQYF.

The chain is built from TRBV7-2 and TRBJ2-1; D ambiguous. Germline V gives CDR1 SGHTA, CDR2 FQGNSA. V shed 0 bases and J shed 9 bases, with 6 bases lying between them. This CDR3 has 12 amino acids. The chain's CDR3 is CASSLAMSEQFF. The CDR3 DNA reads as TGTGCCAGCAGCTTAGCGATGAGTGAGCAGTTCTTC.

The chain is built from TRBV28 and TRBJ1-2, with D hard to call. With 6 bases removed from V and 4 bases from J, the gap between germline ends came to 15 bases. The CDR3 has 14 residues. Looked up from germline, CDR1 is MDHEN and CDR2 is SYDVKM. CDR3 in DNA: TGTGCCAGCAGCGATTCTAGCGATTTCTATGGCTACACCTTC. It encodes CASSDSSDFYGYTF.

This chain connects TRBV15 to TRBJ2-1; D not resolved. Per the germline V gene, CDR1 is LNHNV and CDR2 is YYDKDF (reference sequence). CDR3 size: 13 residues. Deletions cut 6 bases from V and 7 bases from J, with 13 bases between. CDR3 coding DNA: TGTGCCACCAGGCAGGAAGTGGGGAATGAGCAGTTCTTC. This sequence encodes CATRQEVGNEQFF.

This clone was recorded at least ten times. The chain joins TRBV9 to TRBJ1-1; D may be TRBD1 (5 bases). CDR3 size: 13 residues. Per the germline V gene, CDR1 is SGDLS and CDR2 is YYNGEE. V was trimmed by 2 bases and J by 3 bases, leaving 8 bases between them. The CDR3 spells CASSVGGDTEAFF. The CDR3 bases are TGTGCCAGCAGCGTCGGGGGGGACACTGAAGCTTTCTTT.

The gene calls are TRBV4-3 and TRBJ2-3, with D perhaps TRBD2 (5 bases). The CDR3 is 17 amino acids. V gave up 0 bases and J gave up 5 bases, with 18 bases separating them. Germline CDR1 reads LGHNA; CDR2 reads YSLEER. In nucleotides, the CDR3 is TGCGCCAGCAGCCAAGATCGGGGAGCGTGGTTTAAAGATACGCAGTATTTT. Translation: CASSQDRGAWFKDTQYF.

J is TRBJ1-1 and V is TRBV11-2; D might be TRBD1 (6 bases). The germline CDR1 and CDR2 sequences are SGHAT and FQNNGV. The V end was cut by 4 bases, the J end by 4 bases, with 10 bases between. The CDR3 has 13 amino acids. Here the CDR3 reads CASSSLGGTEAFF. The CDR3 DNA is TGTGCCAGCAGCTCGCTAGGGGGCACTGAAGCTTTCTTT.

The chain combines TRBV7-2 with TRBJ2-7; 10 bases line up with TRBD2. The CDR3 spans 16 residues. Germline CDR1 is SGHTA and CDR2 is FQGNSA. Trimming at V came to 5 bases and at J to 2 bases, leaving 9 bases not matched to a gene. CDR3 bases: TGTGCCAGCAGCCCACGGACTAGCGGTTTTCCCTACGAGCAGTACTTC. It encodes CASSPRTSGFPYEQYF.

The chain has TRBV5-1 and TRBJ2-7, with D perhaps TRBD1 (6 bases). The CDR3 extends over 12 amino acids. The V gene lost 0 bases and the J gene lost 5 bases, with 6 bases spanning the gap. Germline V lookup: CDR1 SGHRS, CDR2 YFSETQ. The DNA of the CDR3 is TGCGCCAGCAGCTTGGACAGGGACGAGCAGTACTTC. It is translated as CASSLDRDEQYF.

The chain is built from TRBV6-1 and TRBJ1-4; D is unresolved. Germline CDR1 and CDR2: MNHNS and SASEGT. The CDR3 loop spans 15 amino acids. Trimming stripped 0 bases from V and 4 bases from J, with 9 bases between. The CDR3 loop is CASSEAPQVNEKLFF. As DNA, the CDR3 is TGTGCCAGCAGTGAAGCGCCTCAGGTTAATGAAAAACTGTTTTTT.